This TCR beta chain was found in a study of vaccination and CD4 T cells after COVID-19. Regarding the study as a whole: SARS-CoV-2-reactive clonotypes showed a nonsignificant median rise from about 20 to 38.

To note about this clonotype: Its antigen is unknown.

Time point described: late sampling 161 to 241 days after vaccination in three convalescent patients. Specified treatment: roughly ten-day PBMC culture with coronavirus spike peptide pools or control peptides (ViraFEST assay). For ViraFEST, peptide pools expanded antigen-specific T cells, after which the TCRs were sequenced. In this cohort, PCR tests turned positive between March and December 2020, predating US Alpha, Beta and Delta variants. Sequencing of DNA taken from cultured CD4+ T cells relied on the Oncomine TCR Beta short-read assay. TCRdb re-derived calls from the PCR reads in MiXCR, one entry per CDR3 protein. The profile shows more than 20,000 distinct CDR3 sequences, around two fifths of them singletons. CDR1 is DFQATT and CDR2 is SNEGSKA in the germline V gene (reference sequence). CDR3 length: 15 amino acids. V shed 6 bases and J shed 8 bases, with 22 bases lying between them.

The clonotype was recovered from a human donor who had recovered from COVID-19. The J gene is TRBJ2-2, the V gene TRBV20-1; maybe TRBD2 (5 bases). Sequencing used CD4+ T cells from blood, cultured in vitro, obtained about 7 months after SARS-CoV-2 vaccination. The CDR3 loop is CSAKRGHPEVGELFF. CDR3 nucleotide sequence: TGCAGTGCCAAAAGAGGGCATCCAGAGGTTGGGGAGCTGTTTTTT.